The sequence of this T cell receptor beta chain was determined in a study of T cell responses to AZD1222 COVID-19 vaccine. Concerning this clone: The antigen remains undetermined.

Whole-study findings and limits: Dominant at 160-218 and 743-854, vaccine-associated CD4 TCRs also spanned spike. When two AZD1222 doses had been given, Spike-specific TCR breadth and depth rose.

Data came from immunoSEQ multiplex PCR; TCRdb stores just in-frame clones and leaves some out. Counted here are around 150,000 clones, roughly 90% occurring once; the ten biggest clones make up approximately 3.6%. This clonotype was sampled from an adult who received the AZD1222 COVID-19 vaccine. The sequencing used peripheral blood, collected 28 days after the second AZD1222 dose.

The CDR3 nucleotides read TGTGCCAGCAGCCCCTGGGAGAGTGATTCCTACGAGCAGTACTTC. This codes for CASSPWESDSYEQYF. The genes are TRBV7-9 and TRBJ2-7, with D maybe TRBD2 (5 bases). The V end lost 5 bases, the J end lost 1 base, and 15 bases lay between the germline ends. The CDR3 spans 15 residues. Germline CDR1 reads SEHNR; CDR2 reads FQNEAQ (reference sequence).